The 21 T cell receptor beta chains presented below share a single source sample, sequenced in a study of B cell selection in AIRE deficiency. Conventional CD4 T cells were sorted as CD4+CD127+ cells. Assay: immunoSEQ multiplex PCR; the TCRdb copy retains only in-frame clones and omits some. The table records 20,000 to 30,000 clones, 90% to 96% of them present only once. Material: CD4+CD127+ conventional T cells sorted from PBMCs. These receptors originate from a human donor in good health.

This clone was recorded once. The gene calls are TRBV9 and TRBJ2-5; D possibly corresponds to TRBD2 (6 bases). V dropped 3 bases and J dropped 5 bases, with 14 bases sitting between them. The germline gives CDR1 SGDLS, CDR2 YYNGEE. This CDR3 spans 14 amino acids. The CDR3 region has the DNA TGTGCCAGCAGCGAGACTAGTGGCAGGGAGACCCAGTACTTC. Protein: CASSETSGRETQYF.

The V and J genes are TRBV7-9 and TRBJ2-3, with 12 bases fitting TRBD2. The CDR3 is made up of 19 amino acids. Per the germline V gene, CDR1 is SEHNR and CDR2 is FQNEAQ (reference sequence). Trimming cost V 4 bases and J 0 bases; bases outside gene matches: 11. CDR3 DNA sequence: TGTGCCAGCAGCTCTAGACTAGCGGGGGCCCTCTTTAGCACAGATACGCAGTATTTT. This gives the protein CASSSRLAGALFSTDTQYF.

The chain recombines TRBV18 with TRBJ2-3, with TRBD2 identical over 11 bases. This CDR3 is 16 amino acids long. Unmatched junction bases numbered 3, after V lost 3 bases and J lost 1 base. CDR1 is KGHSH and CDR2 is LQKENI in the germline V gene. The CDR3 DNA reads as TGTGCCAGCTCACCTGGACTAGCGGGCGGCACAGATACGCAGTATTTT. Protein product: CASSPGLAGGTDTQYF.

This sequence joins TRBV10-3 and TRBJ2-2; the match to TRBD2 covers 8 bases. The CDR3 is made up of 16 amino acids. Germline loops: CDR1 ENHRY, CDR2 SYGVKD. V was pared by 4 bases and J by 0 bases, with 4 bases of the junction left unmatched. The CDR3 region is CAISGGGRTNTGELFF. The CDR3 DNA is TGTGCCATCAGTGGGGGCGGGAGGACGAACACCGGGGAGCTGTTTTTT.

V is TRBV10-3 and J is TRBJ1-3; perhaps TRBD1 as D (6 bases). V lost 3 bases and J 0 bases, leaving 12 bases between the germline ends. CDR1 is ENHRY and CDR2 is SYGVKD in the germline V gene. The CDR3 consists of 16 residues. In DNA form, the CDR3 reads TGTGCCATCAGTGATTCGAGGGGGAGCTCTGGAAACACCATATATTTT. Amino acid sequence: CAISDSRGSSGNTIYF.

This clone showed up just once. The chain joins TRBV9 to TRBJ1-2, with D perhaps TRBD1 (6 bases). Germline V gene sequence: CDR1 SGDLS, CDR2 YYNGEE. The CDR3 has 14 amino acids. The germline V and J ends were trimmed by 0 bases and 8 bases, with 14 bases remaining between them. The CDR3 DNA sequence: TGTGCCAGCAGCGTAGAGCCGGGGGCGGAAGGCTACACCTTC. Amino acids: CASSVEPGAEGYTF.

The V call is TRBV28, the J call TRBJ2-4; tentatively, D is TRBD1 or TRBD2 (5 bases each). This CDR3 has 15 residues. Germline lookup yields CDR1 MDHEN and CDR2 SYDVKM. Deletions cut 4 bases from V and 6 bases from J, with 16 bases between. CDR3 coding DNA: TGTGCCAGCAGTTCAACCGGGAAGGGGCGAAACATTCAGTACTTC. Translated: CASSSTGKGRNIQYF.

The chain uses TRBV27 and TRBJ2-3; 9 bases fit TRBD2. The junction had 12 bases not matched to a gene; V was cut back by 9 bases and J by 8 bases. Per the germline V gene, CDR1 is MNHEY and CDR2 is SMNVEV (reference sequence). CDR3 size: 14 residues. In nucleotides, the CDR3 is TGTGCCAGTAGTAGCGGGAGTAGTGTGGGTACGCAGTATTTT. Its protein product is CASSSGSSVGTQYF.

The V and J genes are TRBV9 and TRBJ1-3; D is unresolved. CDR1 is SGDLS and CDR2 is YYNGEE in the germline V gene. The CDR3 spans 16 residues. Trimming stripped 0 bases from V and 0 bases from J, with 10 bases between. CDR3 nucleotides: TGTGCCAGCAGCGTAGGCGCTCGGGGCTCTGGAAACACCATATATTTT. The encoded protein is CASSVGARGSGNTIYF.

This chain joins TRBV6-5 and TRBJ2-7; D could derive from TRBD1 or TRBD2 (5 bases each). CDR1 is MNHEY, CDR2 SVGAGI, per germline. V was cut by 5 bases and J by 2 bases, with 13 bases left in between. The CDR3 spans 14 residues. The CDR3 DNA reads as TGTGCCAGCAGTAGGGACGAGGGGCCCTACGAGCAGTACTTC. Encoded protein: CASSRDEGPYEQYF.

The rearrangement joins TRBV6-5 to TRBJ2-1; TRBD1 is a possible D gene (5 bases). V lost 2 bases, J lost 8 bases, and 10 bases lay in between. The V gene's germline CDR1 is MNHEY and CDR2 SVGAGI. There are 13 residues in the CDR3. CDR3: CASSYDGAYEQFF. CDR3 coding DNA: TGTGCCAGCAGTTACGATGGGGCTTATGAGCAGTTCTTC.

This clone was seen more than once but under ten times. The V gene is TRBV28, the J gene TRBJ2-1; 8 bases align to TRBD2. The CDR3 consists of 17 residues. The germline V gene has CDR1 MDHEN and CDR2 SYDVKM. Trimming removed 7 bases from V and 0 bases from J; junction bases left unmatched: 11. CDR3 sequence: CASTSAGEPSSYNEQFF. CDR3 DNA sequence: TGTGCCAGCACCTCAGCGGGAGAGCCCTCCTCCTACAATGAGCAGTTCTTC.

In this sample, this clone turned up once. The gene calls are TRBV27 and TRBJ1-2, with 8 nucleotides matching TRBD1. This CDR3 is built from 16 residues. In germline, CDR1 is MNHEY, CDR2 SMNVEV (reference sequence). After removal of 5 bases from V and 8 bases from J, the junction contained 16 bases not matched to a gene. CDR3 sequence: CASSPQGAGYQRGYTF. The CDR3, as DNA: TGTGCCAGCAGTCCTCAGGGGGCAGGGTATCAGCGGGGCTACACCTTC.

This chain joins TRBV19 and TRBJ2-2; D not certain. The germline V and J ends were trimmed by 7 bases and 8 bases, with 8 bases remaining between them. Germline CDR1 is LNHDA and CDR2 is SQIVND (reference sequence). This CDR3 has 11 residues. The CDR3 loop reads CASIGFGELFF. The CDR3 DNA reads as TGTGCCAGTATCGGATTTGGGGAGCTGTTTTTT.

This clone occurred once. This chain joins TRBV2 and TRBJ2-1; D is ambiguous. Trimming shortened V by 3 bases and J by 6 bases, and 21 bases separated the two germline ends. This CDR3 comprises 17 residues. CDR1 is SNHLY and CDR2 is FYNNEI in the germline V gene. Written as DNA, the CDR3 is TGTGCCAGCAGTGAGTCGGAATTACTGCTAACCCGCAATGAGCAGTTCTTC. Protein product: CASSESELLLTRNEQFF.

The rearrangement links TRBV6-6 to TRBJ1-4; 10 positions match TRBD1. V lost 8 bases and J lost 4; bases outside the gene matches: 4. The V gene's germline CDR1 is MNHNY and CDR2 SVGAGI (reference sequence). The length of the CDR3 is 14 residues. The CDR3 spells CASGRTGGNEKLFF. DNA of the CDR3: TGTGCCAGCGGTAGGACAGGGGGTAATGAAAAACTGTTTTTT.

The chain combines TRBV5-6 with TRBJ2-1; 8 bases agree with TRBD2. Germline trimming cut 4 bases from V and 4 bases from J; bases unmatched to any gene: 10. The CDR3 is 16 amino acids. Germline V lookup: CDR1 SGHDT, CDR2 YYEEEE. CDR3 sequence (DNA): TGTGCCAGCAGCGTAGTAGCGGGAAGACTTTACAATGAGCAGTTCTTC. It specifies CASSVVAGRLYNEQFF.

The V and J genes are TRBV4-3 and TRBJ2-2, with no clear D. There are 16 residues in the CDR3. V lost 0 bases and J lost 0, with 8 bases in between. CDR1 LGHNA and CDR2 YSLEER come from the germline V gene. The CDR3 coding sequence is TGCGCCAGCAGCCAAGATGCTCTAGCGAACACCGGGGAGCTGTTTTTT. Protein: CASSQDALANTGELFF.

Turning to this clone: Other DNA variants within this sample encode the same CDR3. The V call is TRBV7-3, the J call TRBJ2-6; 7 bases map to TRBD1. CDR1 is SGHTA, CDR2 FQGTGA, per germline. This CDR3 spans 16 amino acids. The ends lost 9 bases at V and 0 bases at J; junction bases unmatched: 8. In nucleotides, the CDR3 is TGTGCCAGTAGCCTAACAGGGGCCTCTGGGGCCAACGTCCTGACTTTC. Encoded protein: CASSLTGASGANVLTF.

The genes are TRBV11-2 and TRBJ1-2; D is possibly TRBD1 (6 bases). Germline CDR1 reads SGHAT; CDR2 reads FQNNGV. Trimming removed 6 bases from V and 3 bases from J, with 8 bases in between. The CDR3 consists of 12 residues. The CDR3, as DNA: TGTGCCAGCAGTTACAGGGACTATGGCTACACCTTC. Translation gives CASSYRDYGYTF. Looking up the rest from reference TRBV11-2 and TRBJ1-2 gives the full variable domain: EAGVAQSPRYKIIEKRQSVAFWCNPISGHATLYWYQQILGQGPKLLIQFQNNGVVDDSQLPKDRFSAERLKGVDSTLKIQPAKLEDSAVYLCASSYRDYGYTFGSGTRLTVV.

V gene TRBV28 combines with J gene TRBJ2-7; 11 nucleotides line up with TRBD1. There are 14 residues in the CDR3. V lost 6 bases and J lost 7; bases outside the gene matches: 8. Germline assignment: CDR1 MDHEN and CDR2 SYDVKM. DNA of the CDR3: TGTGCCAGCAGAACGGACAGGGGGCGAGGGGAGCAGTACTTC. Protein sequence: CASRTDRGRGEQYF.